Each of the 26 T cell receptor beta chains below was sequenced from the same sample in a study of beta chain features in type 1 diabetes. All of the isolated RNA was reverse transcribed, so expressed TCRB transcripts were sequenced. This table comes from immunoSEQ multiplex PCR, and its TCRdb copy is limited to in-frame clones, with some not included. The sample has hundreds of thousands of clones, about 14% seen once; the top ten hold around 0.04%. These receptors' antigens are unknown. General study results and limits: Among all four CD4+ subsets, Type 1 diabetes patients had TCRB CDR3s that were moderately but significantly shorter.

Material for sequencing was naive CD4+ T cells from blood. The receptors stem from a man between 18 and 35 years old with type 1 diabetes.

This sequence joins TRBV7-2 and TRBJ2-7; D may be TRBD1 (6 bases). The length of the CDR3 is 12 residues. V dropped 0 bases and J dropped 6 bases, with 6 bases sitting between them. CDR1 SGHTA and CDR2 FQGNSA come from the germline V gene. The CDR3 sequence: CASSLAQGEQYF. The CDR3 DNA reads TGTGCCAGCAGCTTAGCACAGGGCGAGCAGTACTTC.

J is TRBJ1-4 and V is TRBV7-9; 11 nucleotides agree with TRBD1. V lost 1 base to trimming and J lost 7 bases; unmatched junction nucleotides: 14. The CDR3 is made up of 19 amino acids. Germline values: CDR1 SEHNR, CDR2 FQNEAQ (reference sequence). CDR3 nucleotide sequence: TGTGCCAGCAGCTTAGTTTGGCCCCGGGACAGGGGGGCCGGTGAAAAACTGTTTTTT. This codes for CASSLVWPRDRGAGEKLFF.

This clone was seen only a few times. The V gene is TRBV5-1, the J gene TRBJ2-7; 8 bases agree with TRBD1. CDR1 is SGHRS, CDR2 YFSETQ, per germline. CDR3 length: 13 amino acids. V lost 0 bases to trimming and J lost 6 bases; unmatched junction nucleotides: 2. Here the CDR3 DNA reads TGCGCCAGCAGCTTGGGAGACAGGGGCGAGCAGTACTTC. It codes for CASSLGDRGEQYF.

V gene TRBV25-1 combines with J gene TRBJ2-7; D remains unclear. This CDR3 has 13 amino acids. Germline V lookup: CDR1 MGHDK, CDR2 SYGVNS. The V end was cut by 5 bases, the J end by 3 bases, with 11 bases between. The CDR3 loop is CASSPAGFYEQYF. The CDR3 DNA is TGTGCCAGCAGTCCGGCAGGCTTCTACGAGCAGTACTTC.

The chain combines TRBV30 with TRBJ1-1; D is undetermined. CDR1 and CDR2 from the germline V gene are GTSNPN and SVGIG (reference sequence). The CDR3 has 15 amino acids. The V and J ends lost 1 base and 5 bases respectively, with 17 bases between them. The CDR3 DNA reads as TGTGCCTGGAGTGGGGAGGTGAGCTTGGGAACTGAAGCTTTCTTT. It codes for CAWSGEVSLGTEAFF.

The DNA for the CDR3 is TGTGCCTGGAGTGTAACTGGGAACCTCTACGAGCAGTACTTC. Encoded protein: CAWSVTGNLYEQYF. This chain uses TRBV30 with TRBJ2-7; D ambiguous. The CDR3 consists of 14 residues. V was clipped by 0 bases and J by 3 bases, with 12 bases between them. Germline V gene sequence: CDR1 GTSNPN, CDR2 SVGIG (reference sequence).

The rearrangement uses TRBV7-9 and TRBJ2-7, with D uncertain. The CDR3 length is 13 residues. Germline lookup yields CDR1 SEHNR and CDR2 FQNEAQ (reference sequence). V was shortened by 1 base and J by 6 bases, with 10 bases between the two germline ends. The CDR3 loop reads CASSLEISSEQYF. CDR3 nucleotides: TGTGCCAGCAGCTTAGAGATCTCTTCCGAGCAGTACTTC.

The chain employs TRBV30 and TRBJ1-5; D ambiguous. Trimming left V 6 bases short and J 2 bases short, with 11 bases between. Germline-derived CDR1 and CDR2 are GTSNPN and SVGIG (reference sequence). CDR3 length: 13 amino acids. The CDR3 DNA follows: TGTGCCTGCACTACGGAGGGCAATCAGCCCCAGCATTTT. This sequence encodes CACTTEGNQPQHF.

Points on this clone: Other DNA sequences in the same sample also yield this CDR3. The chain couples TRBV30 to TRBJ1-5; unclear D gene. This CDR3 is 13 amino acids long. In germline, CDR1 is GTSNPN, CDR2 SVGIG (reference sequence). Trimming pared 0 bases from V and 4 bases from J, leaving 7 bases between. The CDR3 DNA reads as TGTGCCTGGAGTGTGCGAGGGAATCAGCCCCAGCATTTT. Encoded protein: CAWSVRGNQPQHF.

This clone has only a few counts. This chain joins TRBV7-2 and TRBJ2-1; no reliable D call. Germline V gene data show CDR1 as SGHTA and CDR2 as FQGNSA. V was pared by 3 bases and J by 4 bases, with 7 bases between. The CDR3 sequence is 13 residues long. DNA for the CDR3: TGTGCCAGCAGCTTTCGCAGGTACAATGAGCAGTTCTTC. As protein: CASSFRRYNEQFF.

V usage is TRBV7-2 and J usage is TRBJ1-2; D gene ambiguous. CDR3 length: 11 residues. Per germline, CDR1 SGHTA and CDR2 FQGNSA. Trimming cost V 3 bases and J 7 bases, with 6 bases left between them. Written as DNA, the CDR3 is TGTGCCAGCAGCTTGGGGTCTGGCTACACCTTC. It encodes CASSLGSGYTF.

This clone was observed a handful of times. The V gene is TRBV14, the J gene TRBJ2-7, with 8 bases that match TRBD2. Trimming removed 0 bases from V and 8 bases from J; junction bases left unmatched: 12. Germline CDR1 reads SGHDN; CDR2 reads FVKESK. CDR3 length equals 16 residues. The DNA for the CDR3 is TGTGCCAGCAGCCAAGATTATACGGGGGGGCCGACCAAGCAGTACTTC. Translating it yields CASSQDYTGGPTKQYF.

CDR3 nucleotides: TGTGCCAGCAGCACGGGGACCGAGCCCTACGAGCAGTACTTC. Its protein product is CASSTGTEPYEQYF. The chain carries TRBV7-9 and TRBJ2-7; either TRBD1 or TRBD2 may supply D (5 bases each). In germline, CDR1 is SEHNR, CDR2 FQNEAQ (reference sequence). V dropped 5 bases and J dropped 2 bases, with 13 bases sitting between them. This CDR3 spans 14 amino acids.

The V gene is TRBV7-3, the J gene TRBJ2-7; D is perhaps TRBD1 (5 bases). The CDR3 extends over 12 amino acids. Germline CDR1 is SGHTA and CDR2 is FQGTGA. Trimming shortened V by 4 bases and J by 5 bases, and 9 bases separated the two germline ends. CDR3 in DNA: TGTGCCAGCAGCTCTCAGGGCCACGAGCAGTACTTC. It encodes CASSSQGHEQYF.

This clone occurred a few times. This sequence joins TRBV19 and TRBJ1-1; possibly TRBD1 for D (5 bases). Trimming took off 10 bases at V and 4 bases at J, with 16 bases between the two ends. From germline, CDR1 is LNHDA and CDR2 SQIVND (reference sequence). This CDR3 spans 13 amino acids. Written as DNA, the CDR3 is TGTGCCATTTCGACAGCGCTGGGCACTGAAGCTTTCTTT. It encodes CAISTALGTEAFF.

This clone was seen a few times. The sample holds other DNA sequences that translate to the same CDR3. The V and J genes are TRBV7-2 and TRBJ2-1; D remains unclear. CDR3 length: 11 residues. The V gene's germline CDR1 is SGHTA and CDR2 FQGNSA. Trimming removed 4 bases at V and 5 bases at J, with 3 bases between. CDR3 coding DNA: TGTGCCAGCAGCTATCACAATGAGCAGTTCTTC. Protein product: CASSYHNEQFF.

This clone was seen a few times. The chain uses TRBV7-9 and TRBJ1-1, with D perhaps matching TRBD1 (5 bases). The germline V and J ends were trimmed by 4 bases and 1 base, with 10 bases remaining between them. The CDR3 extends over 14 amino acids. The germline V gene encodes CDR1 SEHNR and CDR2 FQNEAQ (reference sequence). The CDR3 protein is CASSSQRGNTEAFF. The CDR3 DNA reads TGTGCCAGCAGCTCCCAAAGGGGGAACACTGAAGCTTTCTTT.

This clone was observed a handful of times. The V call is TRBV7-9, the J call TRBJ1-3; D is ambiguous. CDR3 length: 14 residues. V was trimmed by 2 bases and J by 0 bases, leaving 5 bases between them. CDR1 and CDR2 (germline): SEHNR, FQNEAQ (reference sequence). CDR3 region: CASSLRSSGNTIYF. The CDR3 DNA reads as TGTGCCAGCAGCTTAAGGTCCTCTGGAAACACCATATATTTT.

A few counts support this clone. This chain joins TRBV7-2 and TRBJ2-7, with TRBD2 as a possible D gene (5 bases). CDR3 length equals 15 residues. Germline V gene data show CDR1 as SGHTA and CDR2 as FQGNSA. Deletions cut 6 bases from V and 0 bases from J, with 15 bases between. The CDR3 nucleotides read TGTGCCAGCAGTCTCCGTCTTGGGAGCTCCTACGAGCAGTACTTC. This encodes CASSLRLGSSYEQYF.

The CDR3: CASSFGRQGYEQYF. The CDR3 DNA is TGTGCCAGCAGCTTCGGGAGACAAGGGTACGAGCAGTACTTC. The chain has TRBV7-2 and TRBJ2-7; D perhaps matches TRBD2 (6 bases). The CDR3 has 14 residues. The V end was cut by 3 bases, the J end by 4 bases, with 13 bases between. In germline, CDR1 is SGHTA, CDR2 FQGNSA.

The V call is TRBV6-5, the J call TRBJ2-5; maybe TRBD1 (6 bases). V lost 7 bases and J 4 bases, leaving 13 bases between the germline ends. The CDR3 length is 13 residues. The germline CDR1 and CDR2 sequences are MNHEY and SVGAGI. Here the CDR3 reads CASITPGAETQYF. Here the CDR3 DNA reads TGTGCCAGCATCACCCCAGGGGCAGAGACCCAGTACTTC.

The chain carries TRBV9 and TRBJ2-7; 8 bases are a match to TRBD1. The CDR3 spans 15 residues. The V segment lost 3 bases and the J segment 2 bases; nucleotides outside the gene matches: 7. The germline V gene has CDR1 SGDLS and CDR2 YYNGEE. The CDR3 nucleotides are TGTGCCAGCAGCGACGGGACAGGAGCCCCCTACGAGCAGTACTTC. This codes for CASSDGTGAPYEQYF.

A note on this clone: Other DNA sequences within the sample encode an identical CDR3. The J gene is TRBJ2-2, the V gene TRBV7-2, with D possibly matching TRBD1 (6 bases). V dropped 5 bases and J dropped 6 bases, with 13 bases sitting between them. Per germline, CDR1 SGHTA and CDR2 FQGNSA. The CDR3 consists of 14 residues. The CDR3 is CASSAQGRPGELFF. The CDR3 DNA sequence: TGTGCCAGCAGCGCACAGGGTCGGCCCGGGGAGCTGTTTTTT. The whole variable domain, remainder taken from reference TRBV7-2 and TRBJ2-2, is GAGVSQSPSNKVTEKGKDVELRCDPISGHTALYWYRQSLGQGLEFLIYFQGNSAPDKSGLPSDRFSAERTGGSVSTLTIQRTQQEDSAVYLCASSAQGRPGELFFGEGSRLTVL.

V usage is TRBV11-3 and J usage is TRBJ2-1; D not resolved. CDR1 and CDR2 from the germline V gene are SGHNT and YENEEA. This CDR3 has 17 amino acids. Trimming stripped 5 bases from V and 2 bases from J, with 19 bases between. CDR3 residues: CASSPRRHTDTYNEQFF. The CDR3 DNA follows: TGTGCCAGCAGCCCCAGAAGACATACGGATACCTACAATGAGCAGTTCTTC. Based on the CDR3 plus reference TRBV11-3 and TRBJ2-1, the full variable domain is EAGVVQSPRYKIIEKKQPVAFWCNPISGHNTLYWYLQNLGQGPELLIRYENEEAVDDSQLPKDRFSAERLKGVDSTLKIQPAELGDSAVYLCASSPRRHTDTYNEQFFGPGTRLTVL.

Only a few counts were recorded for this clone. CDR3 residues: CAWSQGQGNEKLFF. The CDR3 DNA is TGTGCCTGGAGTCAGGGACAGGGGAATGAAAAACTGTTTTTT. The chain links TRBV30 to TRBJ1-4; 10 bases align to TRBD1. Losses at the gene ends were 2 bases for V and 5 bases for J; bases not matched to a gene: 2. The CDR3 extends over 14 amino acids. Germline V gene sequence: CDR1 GTSNPN, CDR2 SVGIG (reference sequence).

The chain employs TRBV7-9 and TRBJ2-5, with a possible D match to TRBD2 (6 bases). V lost 3 bases, J lost 6 bases, and 11 bases lay in between. Looked up from germline, CDR1 is SEHNR and CDR2 is FQNEAQ (reference sequence). This CDR3 has 13 amino acids. In nucleotides, the CDR3 is TGTGCCAGCAGCTTTAGAGGGAGGAAGACCCAGTACTTC. This sequence encodes CASSFRGRKTQYF.